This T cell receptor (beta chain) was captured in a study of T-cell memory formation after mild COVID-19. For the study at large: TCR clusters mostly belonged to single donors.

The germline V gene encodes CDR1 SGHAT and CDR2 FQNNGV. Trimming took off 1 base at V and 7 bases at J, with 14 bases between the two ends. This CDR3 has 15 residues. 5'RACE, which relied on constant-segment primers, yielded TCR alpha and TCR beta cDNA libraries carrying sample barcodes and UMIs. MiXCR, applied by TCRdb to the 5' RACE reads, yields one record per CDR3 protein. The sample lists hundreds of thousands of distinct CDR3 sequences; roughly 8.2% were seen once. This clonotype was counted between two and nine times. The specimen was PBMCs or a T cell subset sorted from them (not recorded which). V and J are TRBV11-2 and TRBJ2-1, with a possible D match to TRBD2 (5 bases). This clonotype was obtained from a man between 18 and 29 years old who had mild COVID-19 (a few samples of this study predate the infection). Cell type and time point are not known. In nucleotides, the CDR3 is TGTGCCAGCAGCTTAGCTAGCCCGACCCTTAATGAGCAGTTCTTC. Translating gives CASSLASPTLNEQFF.